These T cell receptor beta chains were read from a single sample in a study of blood T cell repertoires in COVID-19. Repertoires were generated with immunoSEQ multiplex PCR, while TCRdb's copy carries only in-frame clones and drops some. The data hold a few hundred thousand clones, with more than 85% observed a single time. The sample taken for sequencing was peripheral blood. The receptors come from a person aged 18 to 30 with COVID-19, enrolled during active disease. The CDR3 runs from the conserved cysteine through the conserved F or W. Each record gives: D gene, clone size, J gene, V gene, CDR3 DNA, CDR3 protein. D genes are given only for firm matches. Size tells how often a clone was seen (once, few, many) or the class of an expanded clone, and some rows leave it out.

D gene: TRBD1
clone size: NA
J gene: TRBJ2-3
V gene: TRBV6-5
CDR3 DNA: TGTGCCAGCAGCACCTGGACAGGGGACACAGATACGCAGTATTTT
CDR3 protein: CASSTWTGDTDTQYF

D gene: TRBD1
clone size: NA
J gene: TRBJ2-5
V gene: TRBV5-4
CDR3 DNA: TGTGCCAGCAGCGCAGGACAGGGGACGGAGACCCAGTACTTC
CDR3 protein: CASSAGQGTETQYF

D gene: TRBD2
clone size: NA
J gene: TRBJ2-1
V gene: TRBV4-2
CDR3 DNA: TGTGCCAGCAGCCCAAGCGGGAGTTGGATCTACAATGAGCAGTTCTTC
CDR3 protein: CASSPSGSWIYNEQFF

D gene: NA
clone size: NA
J gene: TRBJ2-1
V gene: TRBV11-2
CDR3 DNA: TGTGCCAGCAGCTTAGCTAGCTCCTACAATGAGCAGTTCTTC
CDR3 protein: CASSLASSYNEQFF

D gene: TRBD1
clone size: NA
J gene: TRBJ2-5
V gene: TRBV19
CDR3 DNA: TGTGCCAGTAGTAGCCAAACAGGGGTGGAGACCCAGTACTTC
CDR3 protein: CASSSQTGVETQYF

D gene: TRBD1
clone size: NA
J gene: TRBJ2-4
V gene: TRBV6-5
CDR3 DNA: TGTGCCAGCAGTACAAGAACAGGGGGCCCAAACATTCAGTACTTC
CDR3 protein: CASSTRTGGPNIQYF

D gene: NA
clone size: NA
J gene: TRBJ2-1
V gene: TRBV2
CDR3 DNA: TGTGCCAGTCCCCGTCGGGTCTACAATGAGCAGTTCTTC
CDR3 protein: CASPRRVYNEQFF

D gene: NA
clone size: NA
J gene: TRBJ1-3
V gene: TRBV12-3/TRBV12-4
CDR3 DNA: TGTGCCAGCAGCCCTTCTGGAAACACCATATATTTT
CDR3 protein: CASSPSGNTIYF

D gene: TRBD2
clone size: NA
J gene: TRBJ2-1
V gene: TRBV19
CDR3 DNA: TGTGCCAGTAGTATCGGGACTAGCACCTACAATGAGCAGTTCTTC
CDR3 protein: CASSIGTSTYNEQFF

D gene: NA
clone size: NA
J gene: TRBJ2-5
V gene: TRBV21-1
CDR3 DNA: TGTGCCTTAATGGGACAGCAAGAGACCCAGTACTTC
CDR3 protein: CALMGQQETQYF

D gene: NA
clone size: NA
J gene: TRBJ1-1
V gene: TRBV5-5
CDR3 DNA: TGTGCCAGCAGCTTAGTTCCGGGAGATGAACAAGCTTTCTTT
CDR3 protein: CASSLVPGDEQAFF

D gene: TRBD2
clone size: few
J gene: TRBJ2-3
V gene: TRBV19
CDR3 DNA: TGTGCCAGTAGTATATCGGGAGGGGGTGATACGCAGTATTTT
CDR3 protein: CASSISGGGDTQYF

D gene: TRBD2
clone size: NA
J gene: TRBJ2-1
V gene: TRBV11-2
CDR3 DNA: TGTGCCAGCAGCTTAGGGCTAGCGGACCTCAGTGAGCAGTTCTTC
CDR3 protein: CASSLGLADLSEQFF

D gene: TRBD2
clone size: NA
J gene: TRBJ2-7
V gene: TRBV7-2
CDR3 DNA: TGTGCCAGCAGCTTAGGAGGCGGGAGAGTCTACGAGCAGTACTTC
CDR3 protein: CASSLGGGRVYEQYF

D gene: NA
clone size: NA
J gene: TRBJ2-7
V gene: TRBV7-2
CDR3 DNA: TGTGCCAGCAGCTTGGGGCCTTGGACCAACCTCCACGAGCAGTACTTC
CDR3 protein: CASSLGPWTNLHEQYF

D gene: NA
clone size: NA
J gene: TRBJ2-2
V gene: TRBV5-4
CDR3 DNA: TGTGCCAGCAGCTTGGACGGAGGAGCGAACACCGGGGAGCTGTTTTTT
CDR3 protein: CASSLDGGANTGELFF

D gene: TRBD2
clone size: NA
J gene: TRBJ2-7
V gene: TRBV6-2/TRBV6-3
CDR3 DNA: TGTGCCAGCAGTCTAGCGGGAGTTCCCCCCTACGAGCAGTACTTC
CDR3 protein: CASSLAGVPPYEQYF

D gene: TRBD1
clone size: NA
J gene: TRBJ1-2
V gene: TRBV25-1
CDR3 DNA: TGTGCCAGCAGCCAGGGGGGTGGTGGCTACACCTTC
CDR3 protein: CASSQGGGGYTF

D gene: TRBD1
clone size: NA
J gene: TRBJ1-4
V gene: TRBV7-9
CDR3 DNA: TGTGCCAGCAGACCGGGACAGGGGTCTAATGAAAAACTGTTTTTT
CDR3 protein: CASRPGQGSNEKLFF

D gene: NA
clone size: NA
J gene: TRBJ2-7
V gene: TRBV7-3
CDR3 DNA: TGTGCCAGCTGGTGCAGTTCTTACGAGCAGTACTTC
CDR3 protein: CASWCSSYEQYF

D gene: TRBD1
clone size: NA
J gene: TRBJ2-1
V gene: TRBV28
CDR3 DNA: TGTGCCAGCAGTCGAGGACAGGCACGGGCCTACAATGAGCAGTTCTTC
CDR3 protein: CASSRGQARAYNEQFF

D gene: NA
clone size: NA
J gene: TRBJ1-5
V gene: TRBV6-1
CDR3 DNA: TGTGCCAGCAGTGAATCGGGGGGTCCCAATCAGCCCCAGCATTTT
CDR3 protein: CASSESGGPNQPQHF

D gene: NA
clone size: NA
J gene: TRBJ1-5
V gene: TRBV27
CDR3 DNA: TGTGCCAGCAGTCTGGGGGGACTGCAACATCAGCCCCAGCATTTT
CDR3 protein: CASSLGGLQHQPQHF

D gene: TRBD2
clone size: NA
J gene: TRBJ2-3
V gene: TRBV7-2
CDR3 DNA: TGTGCCAGCAGCCTTAGGACTAGCGGGAGTGGGGATACGCAGTATTTT
CDR3 protein: CASSLRTSGSGDTQYF